Below are 27 T cell receptor delta chains sequenced from a single sample in a study of gamma-delta T cells after stem cell transplantation. TCRdb re-identified clones in the RT-PCR reads via CATT. The sample consists of around 1,600 delta-chain clones, under 5% of them appearing once. The sample taken for sequencing was gamma-delta T cells. The receptor source for this set is a human donor. It is not recorded whose cells these are; they may come from a transplant donor.

With respect to this clone: With a much larger clone just one base away, this may be a read error. The sample holds other DNA sequences that translate to the same CDR3. The rearrangement uses TRDV2 and TRDJ2; the match to TRDD3 covers 8 bases. Trimming at V came to 3 bases and at J to 2 bases, leaving 13 bases not matched to a gene. Germline loops: CDR1 GEAIGNYY, CDR2 EKD. This CDR3 is 18 amino acids long. Written as DNA, the CDR3 is TGTGCCTGTGACCCAATGGGTCCTGGGGATACCTTGACAGCACAACTCTTCTTT. Translation gives CACDPMGPGDTLTAQLFF.

Judged by abundance, this clone is medium-sized. The rearrangement uses TRDV2 and TRDJ1, with 8 bases that match TRDD3. There are 21 residues in the CDR3. Losses at the gene ends were 2 bases for V and 3 bases for J; bases not matched to a gene: 25. Germline lookup yields CDR1 GEAIGNYY and CDR2 EKD. The CDR3 is CACDSLPEGTSTVLGADKLIF. The CDR3, as DNA: TGTGCCTGTGACAGTCTTCCCGAGGGGACCTCCACCGTACTGGGGGCCGATAAACTCATCTTT.

Worth noting for this clone: The junction shows a germline mismatch at one end, possibly a read error. The gene calls are TRDV2 and TRDJ3, with 11 positions matching TRDD3. The J gene was missing in TCRdb and was found by matching the end of the DNA to germline. The CDR3 has 21 amino acids. From germline, CDR1 is GEAIGNYY and CDR2 EKD. CDR3 sequence reads: CACGTASGGYASSWDTRQMFF. For the CDR3, the DNA is TGTGCCTGTGGCACCGCAAGTGGGGGATACGCGAGCTCCTGGGACACCCGACAGATGTTTTTC.

This clone turned up a few times. A far larger clone is just one base off, so this is likely a read error. The V call is TRDV2, the J call TRDJ1; D possibly corresponds to TRDD2 (7 bases). The germline CDR1 and CDR2 sequences are GEAIGNYY and EKD. This CDR3 is 14 amino acids long. Trimming took off 3 bases at V and 9 bases at J, with 19 bases between the two ends. The CDR3 DNA sequence: TGTGCCTGTGACCCTACTGGGCCTTCCTCGGAACTCATCTTT. Amino acid sequence: CACDPTGPSSELIF.

Concerning this clone itself: It may be a read error: a sequence one base away is much more abundant. The identical CDR3 is also encoded by other nucleotide sequences in the sample. CDR3 loop: CACDPWGIADKLIF. In DNA form, the CDR3 reads TGTGCCTGCGACCCCTGGGGGATCGCCGATAAACTCATCTTT. The chain couples TRDV2 to TRDJ1; TRDD3 matches at 9 bases. CDR3 length equals 14 residues. V lost 7 bases, J lost 3 bases, and 8 bases stayed unmatched. Germline assignment: CDR1 GEAIGNYY and CDR2 EKD.

On this clone itself: This may be a read error: a much more frequent sequence differs by one nucleotide. The chain couples TRDV2 to TRDJ1; 9 nucleotides align to TRDD3. The length of the CDR3 is 20 residues. The V gene end was trimmed by 0 bases and the J gene end by 4 bases; junction bases not matched to a gene: 20. CDR1 is GEAIGNYY, CDR2 EKD, per germline. This CDR3 is CACDTVRRRGIQGHGDKLIF. The DNA of the CDR3 is TGTGCCTGTGACACCGTTCGACGCCGGGGGATACAGGGACATGGCGATAAACTCATCTTT.

This clone was seen a few times. Since a much larger clone is just one base distant, this may be a read error. The rearrangement uses TRDV2 and TRDJ1; possibly TRDD3 for D (5 bases). Trimming stripped 3 bases from V and 1 base from J, with 29 bases between. The CDR3 has 20 amino acids. Germline V CDR1 and CDR2: GEAIGNYY, EKD. CDR3 protein: CACDPLGGLPRATVTDKLIF. CDR3 in DNA: TGTGCCTGTGACCCCCTGGGAGGTCTACCCCGCGCAACAGTCACCGATAAACTCATCTTT.

A remark on this clone: A much larger clone differs by one base, so this may be a read error. This rearrangement joins TRDV2 to TRDJ1, with 13 bases identical to TRDD3. CDR1 and CDR2 (germline): GEAIGNYY, EKD. The J segment lost 3 bases and the V segment lost 2 bases, leaving 23 bases of the junction unmatched. The CDR3 is 22 amino acids. CDR3 bases: TGTGCCTGTGACAAGATGAAACTGGGGGATACGGAAGTCTCCCTGTACGCCGATAAACTCATCTTT. It translates to CACDKMKLGDTEVSLYADKLIF.

This clone was observed a few times. A far larger clone differs by one base, so this is likely a read error. This chain connects TRDV2 to TRDJ2, with a weak D call TRDD3 (5 bases). Per the germline V gene, CDR1 is GEAIGNYY and CDR2 is EKD. The CDR3 loop spans 18 amino acids. For the CDR3, the DNA is TGTGCCTGTGACACCGTCCGGGGGGTCCCCTCTTTGACAGCACAACCCTTCTTT. It is translated as CACDTVRGVPSLTAQPFF.

A few counts support this clone. This same CDR3 is encoded by further DNA sequences in the sample. The chain has TRDV2 and TRDJ1; D possibly corresponds to TRDD2 (6 bases). V was pared by 4 bases and J by 3 bases, with 29 bases between. This CDR3 region has 19 residues. Per germline, CDR1 GEAIGNYY and CDR2 EKD. CDR3 DNA sequence: TGTGCCTGTGATACCTTGCCTTCCGGGCCAACGCAAGGGTCCGATAAACTCATCTTT. Amino acids: CACDTLPSGPTQGSDKLIF.

This clone appeared a few times. This may be a read error, as it is one base from a much larger clone. The chain joins TRDV2 to TRDJ1; 7 positions agree with TRDD3. Germline CDR1 and CDR2: GEAIGNYY and EKD. Losses at the gene ends were 3 bases for V and 1 base for J; bases not matched to a gene: 13. The CDR3 has 17 amino acids. CDR3 nucleotides: TGTGCCTGTGACTCACTACCGGGGGATCTAAGCACCGATAAACTCATCTTT. Its protein is CACDSLPGDLSTDKLIF.

Points on this clone: A much larger clone differs from this one at a single base, so this may be a read error. The rearrangement uses TRDV2 and TRDJ3, with 8 bases identical to TRDD3. Looked up from germline, CDR1 is GEAIGNYY and CDR2 is EKD. The length of the CDR3 is 20 residues. This chain's CDR3 is CACDTPAGGPSSWDARQMFF. The CDR3 nucleotides are TGTGCCTGTGACACGCCCGCTGGGGGACCCAGCTCCTGGGACGCCCGACAGATGTTTTTC.

A few counts support this clone. It may be a read error: a sequence one base away is much more abundant. V and J are TRDV2 and TRDJ1, with 9 bases identical to TRDD3. Germline-derived CDR1 and CDR2 are GEAIGNYY and EKD. This CDR3 has 18 residues. The DNA of the CDR3 is TGTGCCTGTGGCACCGTACTGGGGGAGACCCGGGACACCGATAAACTCATCTTT. Protein sequence: CACGTVLGETRDTDKLIF.

Points on this clone: TCRdb's entry gives the protein of a much larger clone, which mismatches this DNA's translation at residue 5, likely from a read error; the protein reported here is translated from the DNA. The chain carries TRDV2 and TRDJ1, with TRDD3 matching over 9 bases. There are 16 residues in the CDR3. Germline V gene data show CDR1 as GEAIGNYY and CDR2 as EKD. V gave up 1 base and J gave up 0 bases; unmatched junction bases: 5. The CDR3, as DNA: TGTGCCTGTGACACACTGGGGGAGCCTTACACCGATAAACTCATCTTT. It specifies CACDTLGEPYTDKLIF.

In its sample, this clone was seen a few times. TCRdb records a much larger clone's protein for this DNA, with a difference at residue 6 that likely arises from a read error; the protein given is the translation of the DNA. This sequence joins TRDV2 and TRDJ1; D remains ambiguous. Trimming stripped 2 bases from V and 4 bases from J, with 19 bases between. The germline V gene has CDR1 GEAIGNYY and CDR2 EKD. This CDR3 comprises 16 residues. The CDR3 here is CACDIPRGKDSDKLIF. The CDR3 DNA is TGTGCCTGTGACATCCCTCGAGGCAAGGACAGCGATAAACTCATCTTT.

By frequency in the sample, this clone is medium-sized. The chain combines TRDV2 with TRDJ1; 9 positions match TRDD3. Trimming took 3 bases from V and 0 from J; bases not matched to a gene: 7. The CDR3 runs 16 residues. CDR1 GEAIGNYY and CDR2 EKD come from the germline V gene. CDR3 bases: TGTGCCTGTGACGCTTTACTGGGGGACAACACCGATAAACTCATCTTT. Translating it yields CACDALLGDNTDKLIF.

A note on this clone: Other DNA sequences within the sample encode an identical CDR3. The chain links TRDV2 to TRDJ1; perhaps D is TRDD2 or TRDD3 (6 bases each). Trimming removed 0 bases from V and 4 bases from J, with 29 bases in between. CDR3 length equals 20 residues. Germline-derived CDR1 and CDR2 are GEAIGNYY and EKD. The CDR3 here is CACDTVLRRGTQGHGDKLIF. In nucleotides, the CDR3 is TGTGCCTGTGACACCGTCCTACGCCGGGGGACACAGGGACATGGCGATAAACTCATCTTT.

As regards this clone: Possible read error: a much larger clone is one base away. V usage is TRDV2 and J usage is TRDJ2; 11 bases line up with TRDD3. From germline, CDR1 is GEAIGNYY and CDR2 EKD. The CDR3 totals 18 residues. The CDR3 DNA follows: TGTGCCTGTGGCACCGTACTGGGGGATAAGCGTGGTTCAGCACAACTCTTCTTT. This sequence encodes CACGTVLGDKRGSAQLFF.

In its sample, this clone was seen a few times. The chain couples TRDV2 to TRDJ1; the match to TRDD3 covers 13 bases. Looked up from germline, CDR1 is GEAIGNYY and CDR2 is EKD. With 2 bases clipped from V and 0 bases from J, the junction kept 5 bases outside the gene matches. This CDR3 is built from 17 residues. DNA of the CDR3: TGTGCCTGTGACATACTGGGGGATACGCCGTACACCGATAAACTCATCTTT. Protein: CACDILGDTPYTDKLIF.

By sample share, this clone is large. This CDR3 is also generated by other DNA sequences in the sample. J is TRDJ1 and V is TRDV2, with 12 positions matching TRDD3. There are 21 residues in the CDR3. With 1 base clipped from V and 0 bases from J, the junction kept 17 bases outside the gene matches. Germline V gene sequence: CDR1 GEAIGNYY, CDR2 EKD. The CDR3 sequence: CACDTLPTLGDTGPYTDKLIF. CDR3 coding DNA: TGTGCCTGTGACACTCTCCCTACCCTGGGGGATACGGGACCTTACACCGATAAACTCATCTTT.

Relative to its sample, this clone is medium-sized (0.01 to 0.1%). The identical CDR3 is also encoded by other nucleotide sequences in the sample. V gene TRDV2 combines with J gene TRDJ1; TRDD3 matches 7 bases. V was clipped by 0 bases and J by 0 bases; unmatched bases: 3. The CDR3 is 15 residues long. Germline CDR1 and CDR2: GEAIGNYY and EKD. The CDR3 coding sequence is TGTGCCTGTGACACCCTGGGGGCGAACACCGATAAACTCATCTTT. Encoded protein: CACDTLGANTDKLIF.

Worth noting for this clone: A read error may be the cause here, since a much bigger clone is one base away. The V gene is TRDV2, the J gene TRDJ1; a possible D gene is TRDD3 (6 bases). Germline values: CDR1 GEAIGNYY, CDR2 EKD. CDR3 length: 17 residues. V lost 0 bases to trimming and J lost 0 bases, with 16 bases between them. CDR3 nucleotide sequence: TGTGCCTGTGACACCATGGGGGGTCCCTTGTACACCGATAAACTCATCTTT. Translation gives CACDTMGGPLYTDKLIF.

This clone was observed a handful of times. A single base separates this from a much larger clone, so it may be a read error. The chain is built from TRDV2 and TRDJ1, with 8 bases matching TRDD3. The length of the CDR3 is 18 residues. Germline CDR1 GEAIGNYY, CDR2 EKD. V trimming: 1 base; J trimming: 1 base; junction bases outside the gene matches: 13. The DNA of the CDR3 is TGTGCCTGTGACACACTACGACTGGGGGGTACGCGCACCGATAAACTCATCTTT. Protein sequence: CACDTLRLGGTRTDKLIF.

This clone came up a few times. One end of the junction fails to match germline, which may point to a read error. This chain joins TRDV2 and TRDJ1; 8 bases align to TRDD3. The germline V gene has CDR1 GEAIGNYY and CDR2 EKD. The CDR3 is 19 residues long. The CDR3 bases are TGTGCCTGTGCCACCCTTGGGGGATTAACCGGCTTGTACACTGATAAACTCATCTTT. Translation gives CACATLGGLTGLYTDKLIF.

This clone has just a few counts. This likely stems from a read error, as it lies one base from a far larger clone. In the same sample, other DNA sequences code for this CDR3. The chain is built from TRDV2 and TRDJ1; 10 bases map to TRDD3. V lost 1 base to trimming and J lost 0 bases; unmatched junction nucleotides: 10. Germline CDR1 GEAIGNYY, CDR2 EKD. The CDR3 extends over 18 amino acids. The CDR3 DNA reads TGTGCCTGTGACACTGTAATGGGGGATACCTTATACACCGATAAACTCATCTTT. Encoded protein: CACDTVMGDTLYTDKLIF.

Relative to its sample, this clone is large. The gene calls are TRDV2 and TRDJ1; tentative D call: TRDD3 (5 bases). Trimming cost V 3 bases and J 0 bases, with 13 bases left between them. The CDR3 runs 15 residues. Per germline, CDR1 GEAIGNYY and CDR2 EKD. The CDR3 protein is CACDPVGRYTDKLIF. The CDR3 DNA reads TGTGCCTGTGACCCGGTGGGGAGGTACACCGATAAACTCATCTTT.

This clone has more than one count but fewer than ten. A read error likely explains why the TCRdb protein, taken from a much larger clone, differs from this DNA's translation at residue 14; the protein shown is translated from the DNA. The chain joins TRDV2 to TRDJ1; the match to TRDD3 covers 9 bases. The germline V gene encodes CDR1 GEAIGNYY and CDR2 EKD. The CDR3 is made up of 16 amino acids. CDR3 region: CACDSVGDRRTDKPIF. The CDR3 DNA reads TGTGCCTGTGACTCCGTGGGGGATAGACGAACCGATAAACCCATCTTT.